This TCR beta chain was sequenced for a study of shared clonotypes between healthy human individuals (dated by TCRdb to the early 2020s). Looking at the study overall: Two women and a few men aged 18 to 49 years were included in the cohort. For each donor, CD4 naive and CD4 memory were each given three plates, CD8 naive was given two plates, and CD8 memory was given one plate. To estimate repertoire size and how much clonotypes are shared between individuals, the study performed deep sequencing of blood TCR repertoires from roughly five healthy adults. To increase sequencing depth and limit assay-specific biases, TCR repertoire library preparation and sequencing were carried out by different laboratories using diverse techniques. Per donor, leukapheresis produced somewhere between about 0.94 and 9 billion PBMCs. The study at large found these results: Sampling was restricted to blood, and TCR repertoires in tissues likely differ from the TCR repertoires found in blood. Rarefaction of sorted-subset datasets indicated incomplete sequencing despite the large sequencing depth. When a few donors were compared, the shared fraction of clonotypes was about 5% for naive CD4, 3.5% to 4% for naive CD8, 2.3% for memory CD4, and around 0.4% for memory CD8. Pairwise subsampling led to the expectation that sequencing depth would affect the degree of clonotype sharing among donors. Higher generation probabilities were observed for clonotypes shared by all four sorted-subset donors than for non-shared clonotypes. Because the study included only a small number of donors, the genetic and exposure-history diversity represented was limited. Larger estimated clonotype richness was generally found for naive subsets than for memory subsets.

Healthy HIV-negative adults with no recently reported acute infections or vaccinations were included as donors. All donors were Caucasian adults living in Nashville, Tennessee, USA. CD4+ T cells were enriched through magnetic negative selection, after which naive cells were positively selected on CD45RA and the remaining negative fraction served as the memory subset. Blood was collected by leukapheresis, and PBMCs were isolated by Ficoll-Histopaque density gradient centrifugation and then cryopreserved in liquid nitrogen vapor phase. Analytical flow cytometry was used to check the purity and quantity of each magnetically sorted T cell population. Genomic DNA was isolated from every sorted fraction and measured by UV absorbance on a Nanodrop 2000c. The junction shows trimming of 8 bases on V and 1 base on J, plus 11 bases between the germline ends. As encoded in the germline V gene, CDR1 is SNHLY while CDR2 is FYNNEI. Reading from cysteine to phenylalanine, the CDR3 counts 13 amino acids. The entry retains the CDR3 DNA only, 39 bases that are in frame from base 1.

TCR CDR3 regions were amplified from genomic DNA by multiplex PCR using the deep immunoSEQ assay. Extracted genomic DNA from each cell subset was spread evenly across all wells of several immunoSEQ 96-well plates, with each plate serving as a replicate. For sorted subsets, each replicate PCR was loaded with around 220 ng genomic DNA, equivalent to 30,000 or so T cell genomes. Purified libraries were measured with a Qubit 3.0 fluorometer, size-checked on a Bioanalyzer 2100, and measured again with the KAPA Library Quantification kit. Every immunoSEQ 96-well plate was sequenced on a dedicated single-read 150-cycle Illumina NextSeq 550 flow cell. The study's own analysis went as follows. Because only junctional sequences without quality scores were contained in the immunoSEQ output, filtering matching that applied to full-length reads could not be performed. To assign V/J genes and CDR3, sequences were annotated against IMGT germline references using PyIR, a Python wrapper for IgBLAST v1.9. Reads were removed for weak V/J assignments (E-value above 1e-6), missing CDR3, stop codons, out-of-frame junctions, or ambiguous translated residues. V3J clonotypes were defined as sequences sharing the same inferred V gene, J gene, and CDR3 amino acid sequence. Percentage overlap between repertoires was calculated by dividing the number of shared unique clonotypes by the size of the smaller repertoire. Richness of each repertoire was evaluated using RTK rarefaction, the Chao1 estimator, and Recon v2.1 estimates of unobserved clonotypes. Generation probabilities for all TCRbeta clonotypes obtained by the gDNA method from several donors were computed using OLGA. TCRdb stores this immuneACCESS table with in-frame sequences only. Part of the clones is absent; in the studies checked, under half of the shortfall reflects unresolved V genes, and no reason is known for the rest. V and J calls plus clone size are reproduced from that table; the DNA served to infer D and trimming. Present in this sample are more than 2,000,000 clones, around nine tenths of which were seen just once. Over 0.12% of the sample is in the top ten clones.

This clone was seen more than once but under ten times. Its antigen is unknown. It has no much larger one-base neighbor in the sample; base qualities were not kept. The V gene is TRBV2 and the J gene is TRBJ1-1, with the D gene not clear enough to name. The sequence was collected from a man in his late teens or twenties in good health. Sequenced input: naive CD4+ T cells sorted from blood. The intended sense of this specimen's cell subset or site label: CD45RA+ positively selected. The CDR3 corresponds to CASGVKENTEAFF. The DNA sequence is TGTGCCAGCGGGGTGAAGGAGAACACTGAAGCTTTCTTT.